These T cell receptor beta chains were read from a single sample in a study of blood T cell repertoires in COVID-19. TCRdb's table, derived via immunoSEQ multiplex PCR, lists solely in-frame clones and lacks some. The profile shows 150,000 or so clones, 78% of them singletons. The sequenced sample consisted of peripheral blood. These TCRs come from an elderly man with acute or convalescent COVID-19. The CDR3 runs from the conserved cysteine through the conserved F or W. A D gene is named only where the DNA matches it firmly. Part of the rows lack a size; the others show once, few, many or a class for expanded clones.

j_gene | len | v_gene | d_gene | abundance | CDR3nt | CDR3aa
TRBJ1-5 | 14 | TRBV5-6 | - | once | TGTGCCAGCAGCTTGGCTCAGGGTTCTCAGCCCCAGCATTTT | CASSLAQGSQPQHF
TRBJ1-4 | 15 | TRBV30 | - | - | TGTGCCTGGAGTTGGAATCAGGGTGCTAATGAAAAACTGTTTTTT | CAWSWNQGANEKLFF
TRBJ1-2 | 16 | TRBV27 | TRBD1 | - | TGTGCCAGCAGTTTACGACAGGGGGGGGAAAACTATGGCTACACCTTC | CASSLRQGGENYGYTF
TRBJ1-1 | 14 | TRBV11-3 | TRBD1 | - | TGTGCCAGCAGCACAGGACAGGGTCTGGATGAAGCTTTCTTT | CASSTGQGLDEAFF
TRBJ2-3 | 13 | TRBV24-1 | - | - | TGTGCCACCCAACGCCAGGGGAGAGATACGCAGTATTTT | CATQRQGRDTQYF
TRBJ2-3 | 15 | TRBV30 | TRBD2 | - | TGTGCCTGGAGTGTACAAGCGGGGCACACAGATACGCAGTATTTT | CAWSVQAGHTDTQYF
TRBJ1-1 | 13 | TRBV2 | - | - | TGTGCCAGCAGGGCCACAGGGTACACTGAAGCTTTCTTT | CASRATGYTEAFF
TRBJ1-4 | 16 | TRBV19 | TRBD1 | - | TGTGCCAGTAGTATAGTGACAGGGGGCTGGAATGAAAAACTGTTTTTT | CASSIVTGGWNEKLFF
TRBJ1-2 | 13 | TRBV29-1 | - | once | TGCAGCGCCGCGGGGCAGGGTGACTATGGCTACACCTTC | CSAAGQGDYGYTF
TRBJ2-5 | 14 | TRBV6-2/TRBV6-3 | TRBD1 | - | TGTGCCAGCAGTACCCGACAGGGCCAGGAGACCCAGTACTTC | CASSTRQGQETQYF
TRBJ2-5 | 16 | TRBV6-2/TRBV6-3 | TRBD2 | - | TGTGCCAGCAGTTCCCCTAGCGGAAAGTACCAAGAGACCCAGTACTTC | CASSSPSGKYQETQYF
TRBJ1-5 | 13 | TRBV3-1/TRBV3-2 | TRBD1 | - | TGTGCCAGCAGCCGGACAGGGGGCGAGCCCCAGCATTTT | CASSRTGGEPQHF
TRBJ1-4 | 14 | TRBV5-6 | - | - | TGTGCCAGCAGCTCGGGACATCGAAATGAAAAACTGTTTTTT | CASSSGHRNEKLFF
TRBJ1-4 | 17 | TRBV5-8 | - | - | TGTGCCAGCAGCCTGGAGCGCAGTCGGACAGTAAATGAAAAACTGTTTTTT | CASSLERSRTVNEKLFF
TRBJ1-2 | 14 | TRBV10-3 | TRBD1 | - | TGTGCCACCGGACAGGGTCTAGCTAACTATGGCTACACCTTC | CATGQGLANYGYTF
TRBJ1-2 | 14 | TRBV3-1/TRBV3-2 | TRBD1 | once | TGTGCCAGCAGCCAGGCGACAGGGAACTATGGCTACACCTTC | CASSQATGNYGYTF
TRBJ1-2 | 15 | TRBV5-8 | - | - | TGTGCCAGCAGCTTCCCTACAGGGACAAACTATGGCTACACCTTC | CASSFPTGTNYGYTF
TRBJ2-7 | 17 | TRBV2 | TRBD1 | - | TGTGCCAGCAGTGTTTGGGACAGGGGCCCTTCGGCCTACGAGCAGTACTTC | CASSVWDRGPSAYEQYF
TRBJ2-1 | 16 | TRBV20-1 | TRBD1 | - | TGCAGTGCTAGTAGTCTTGCAGGGGGATCCTACAATGAGCAGTTCTTC | CSASSLAGGSYNEQFF
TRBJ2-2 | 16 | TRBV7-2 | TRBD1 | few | TGTGCCAGCAGCCCCAACCGGGACAGGGGCCCCGGGGAGCTGTTTTTT | CASSPNRDRGPGELFF
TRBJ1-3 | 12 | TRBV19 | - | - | TGTGCCAGTAGTTATCAGAGAAACACCATATATTTT | CASSYQRNTIYF
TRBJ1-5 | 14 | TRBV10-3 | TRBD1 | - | TGTGCCATCAGTGGGGGGACAGGCAATCAGCCCCAGCATTTT | CAISGGTGNQPQHF
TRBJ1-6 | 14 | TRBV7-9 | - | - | TGTGCCAGCAGCTTAGGACAACTGAATTCACCCCTCCACTTT | CASSLGQLNSPLHF